This T cell receptor beta chain emerged from a study of OX40 agonist ivuxolimab in advanced cancers. Regarding the research as a whole: Ivuxolimab, which targeted the costimulatory receptor OX40 (CD134), was an agonistic, fully human IgG2 monoclonal antibody. In the dose-escalation cohort, 75% to 85% of patients were male, and the mean age was around 60 years with a range of about 20 to 80. Partial responses were achieved by three dose-escalation patients, of whom one had hepatocellular carcinoma and two had cutaneous melanoma. Peripheral TCRbeta sequencing was intended to test whether TCR sequence diversity was altered and clonal T-cell expansion was caused by ivuxolimab. Patients were allowed to have had prior anti-PD-1, anti-PD-L1 or anti-CTLA-4 therapy, and 40% of the dose-escalation patients had previously received checkpoint inhibitors. The paper covers the monotherapy dose-escalation part of the phase I ivuxolimab trial, which included N of about 50 patients. Of the 52 patients in dose escalation, around 20 had hepatocellular carcinoma, approximately 15 had melanoma, 9 had renal cell carcinoma and 9 had head and neck cancer. Intravenous ivuxolimab was administered to patients every 2 weeks at six dose levels: 0.01, 0.1, 0.3, 1.5, 3 and 10 mg/kg. Overall results and qualifications from the work: Which antigens the clonally expanded peripheral T cells were specific for was not determined. Low levels of normalized T-cell clonal expansion were also seen in some patients who did not respond. At doses of 0.1 to 3.0 mg/kg, clonal expansion of both CD4+ and CD8+ T cells in blood was seen between baseline and week 6. In partial responders in the 0.1-3.0 mg/kg groups, normalized peripheral clonal expansion was found to be among the lowest, especially among CD8+ T cells. After ivuxolimab, more expanded clones were found on average in CD8+ T cells than in CD4+ T cells.

To sequence the TCRbeta CDR3 region, genomic DNA was isolated from the sorted cells. The immunoSEQ Assay was used to sequence the TCRbeta CDR3 regions. This immuneACCESS table, as held by TCRdb, lists in-frame sequences with V and J called but not all clones. Of the missing ones, under half trace to an unresolved V gene in checked studies; the others have no known cause. Present in this sample are about 20,000 clones, roughly 80% of which were seen just once. The ten largest clones capture 24% of the sample. After removal of 4 bases from V and 3 bases from J, the junction retains 7 bases not matched to a gene. The CDR3 holds 16 amino acids from the cysteine to the phenylalanine. CDR3 DNA only is kept here, 48 bases in frame from base 1. The germline V gene encodes CDR1 SGHNT and CDR2 YYREEE (reference sequence). The trial excluded patients who had a history of autoimmune disease or who were on systemic immunosuppression. In every dose cohort, peripheral blood was drawn for TCR sequencing at baseline, cycle 4 day 1, and cycle 7 day 1. The samples were drawn from a first-in-human, open-label, multicenter phase I dose-escalation trial of ivuxolimab. Adults with locally advanced or metastatic melanoma, renal cell carcinoma, hepatocellular carcinoma or head and neck squamous cell carcinoma were enrolled in the trial. Before TCR sequencing, CD4+ T cells and CD8+ T cells from peripheral blood were sorted into separate populations.

As to this clone: There is no known antigen for this receptor. No qualities accompany the bases; no much larger clone lies one base away.

This clonotype was obtained from an adult with an advanced solid tumor such as melanoma, head and neck, liver or kidney cancer. The sequencing used CD4+ or CD8+ T cells sorted from blood, collected in a trial of the OX40 agonist ivuxolimab. In this chain, TRBV5-4 is recombined with TRBJ2-1; the junction holds 10 bases that match TRBD2. The CDR3 region reads CASSPSGGAGYNEQFF. The DNA reads TGTGCCAGCAGCCCCAGCGGGGGGGCTGGCTACAATGAGCAGTTCTTC.